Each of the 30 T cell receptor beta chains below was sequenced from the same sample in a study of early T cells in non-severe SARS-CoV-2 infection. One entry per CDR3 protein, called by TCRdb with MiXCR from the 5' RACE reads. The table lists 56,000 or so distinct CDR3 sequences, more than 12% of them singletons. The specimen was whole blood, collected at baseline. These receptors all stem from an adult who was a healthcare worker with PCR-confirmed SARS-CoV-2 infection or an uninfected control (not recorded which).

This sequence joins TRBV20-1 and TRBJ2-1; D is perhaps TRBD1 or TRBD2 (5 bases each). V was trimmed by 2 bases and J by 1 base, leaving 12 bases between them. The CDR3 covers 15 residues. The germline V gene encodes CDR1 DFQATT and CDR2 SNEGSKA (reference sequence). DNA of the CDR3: TGCAGTGCTAGACTCACGGGACGGTCCTACAATGAGCAGTTCTTC. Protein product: CSARLTGRSYNEQFF.

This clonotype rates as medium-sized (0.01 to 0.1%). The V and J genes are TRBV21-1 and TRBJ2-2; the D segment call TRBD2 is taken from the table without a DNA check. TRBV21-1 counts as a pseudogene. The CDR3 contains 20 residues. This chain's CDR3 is CASSKPNWRAGVVNTGELFF. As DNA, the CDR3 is TGTGCCAGCAGCAAACCTAACTGGCGAGCGGGAGTTGTAAACACCGGGGAGCTGTTTTTT.

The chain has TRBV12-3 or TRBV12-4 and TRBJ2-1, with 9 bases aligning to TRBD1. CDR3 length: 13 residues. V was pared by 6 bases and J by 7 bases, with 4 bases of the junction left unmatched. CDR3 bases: TGTGCCAGCAGACAGGGGGCTGGGAATGAGCAGTTCTTC. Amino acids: CASRQGAGNEQFF.

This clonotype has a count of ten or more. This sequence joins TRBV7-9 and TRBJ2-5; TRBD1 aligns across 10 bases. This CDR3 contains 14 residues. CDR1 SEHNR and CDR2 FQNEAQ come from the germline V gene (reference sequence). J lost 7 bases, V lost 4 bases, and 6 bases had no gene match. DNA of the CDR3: TGTGCCAGCAGCTCGGGGACAGGGGAGGGGACCCAGTACTTC. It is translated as CASSSGTGEGTQYF. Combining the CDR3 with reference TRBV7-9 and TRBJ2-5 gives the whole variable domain DTGVSQNPRHKITKRGQNVTFRCDPISEHNRLYWYRQTLGQGPEFLTYFQNEAQLEKSRLLSDRFSAERPKGSFSTLEIQRTEQGDSAMYLCASSSGTGEGTQYFGPGTRLLVL.

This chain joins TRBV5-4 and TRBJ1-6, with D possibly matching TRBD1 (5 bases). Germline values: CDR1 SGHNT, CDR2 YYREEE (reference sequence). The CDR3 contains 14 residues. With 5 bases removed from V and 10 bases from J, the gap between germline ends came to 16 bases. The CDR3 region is CASSVQGNLSPLHF. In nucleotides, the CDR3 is TGTGCCAGCAGTGTGCAGGGAAATCTCTCACCCCTCCACTTT.

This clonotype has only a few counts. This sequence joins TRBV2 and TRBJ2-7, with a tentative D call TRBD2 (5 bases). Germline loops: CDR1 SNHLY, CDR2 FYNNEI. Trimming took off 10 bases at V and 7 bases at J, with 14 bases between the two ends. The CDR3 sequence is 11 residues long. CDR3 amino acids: CANLSPGEQYF. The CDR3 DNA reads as TGTGCCAACTTAAGCCCGGGAGAGCAGTACTTC.

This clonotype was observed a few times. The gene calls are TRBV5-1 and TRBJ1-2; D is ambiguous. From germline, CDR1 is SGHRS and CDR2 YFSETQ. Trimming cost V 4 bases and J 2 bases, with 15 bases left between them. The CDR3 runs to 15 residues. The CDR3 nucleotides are TGCGCCAGCAGCGTATACCAGAGGGAGAACTATGGCTACACCTTC. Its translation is CASSVYQRENYGYTF.

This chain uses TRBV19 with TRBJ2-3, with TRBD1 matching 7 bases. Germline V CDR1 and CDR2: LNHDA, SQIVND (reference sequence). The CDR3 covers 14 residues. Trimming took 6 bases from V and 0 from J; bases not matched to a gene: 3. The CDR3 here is CASSTDRSTDTQYF. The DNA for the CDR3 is TGTGCCAGTAGCACGGACAGGAGCACAGATACGCAGTATTTT.

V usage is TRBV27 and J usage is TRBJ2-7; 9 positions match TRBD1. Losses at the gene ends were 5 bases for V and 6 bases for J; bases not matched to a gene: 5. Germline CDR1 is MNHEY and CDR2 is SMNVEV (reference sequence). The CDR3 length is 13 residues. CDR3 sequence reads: CASSTTGGGEQYF. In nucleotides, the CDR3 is TGTGCCAGCAGTACAACAGGGGGCGGCGAGCAGTACTTC.

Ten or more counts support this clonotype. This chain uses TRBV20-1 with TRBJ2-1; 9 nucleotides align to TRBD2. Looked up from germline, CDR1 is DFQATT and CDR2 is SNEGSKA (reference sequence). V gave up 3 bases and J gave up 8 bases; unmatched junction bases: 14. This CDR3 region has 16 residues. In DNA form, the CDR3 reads TGCAGTGCTAGTACCCTGGCGGGGGGGCCTGTACATGAGCAGTTCTTC. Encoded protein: CSASTLAGGPVHEQFF.

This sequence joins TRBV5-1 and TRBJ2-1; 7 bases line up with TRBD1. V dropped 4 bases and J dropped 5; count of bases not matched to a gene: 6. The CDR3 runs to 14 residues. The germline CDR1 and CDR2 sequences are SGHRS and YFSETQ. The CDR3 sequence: CASSKDRVDNEQFF. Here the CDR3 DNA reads TGCGCCAGCAGCAAAGACAGGGTCGACAATGAGCAGTTCTTC.

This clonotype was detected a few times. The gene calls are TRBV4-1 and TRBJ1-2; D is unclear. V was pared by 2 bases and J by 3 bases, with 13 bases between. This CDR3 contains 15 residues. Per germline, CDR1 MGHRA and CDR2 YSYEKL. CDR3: CASSQRAITDYGYTF. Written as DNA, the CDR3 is TGCGCCAGCAGCCAACGCGCTATTACGGACTATGGCTACACCTTC.

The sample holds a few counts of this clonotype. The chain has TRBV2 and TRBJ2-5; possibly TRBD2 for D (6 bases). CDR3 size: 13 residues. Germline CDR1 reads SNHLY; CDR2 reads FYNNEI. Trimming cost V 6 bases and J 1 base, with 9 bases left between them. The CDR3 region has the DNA TGTGCCAGCAGGTCTAGCGCCCAAGAGACCCAGTACTTC. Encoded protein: CASRSSAQETQYF.

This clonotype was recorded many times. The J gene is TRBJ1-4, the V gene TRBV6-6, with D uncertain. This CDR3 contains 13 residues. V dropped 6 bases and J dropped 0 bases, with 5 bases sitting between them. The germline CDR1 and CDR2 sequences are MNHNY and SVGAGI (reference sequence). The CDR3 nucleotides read TGTGCCAGCAGGGGTCCAACTAATGAAAAACTGTTTTTT. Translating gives CASRGPTNEKLFF.

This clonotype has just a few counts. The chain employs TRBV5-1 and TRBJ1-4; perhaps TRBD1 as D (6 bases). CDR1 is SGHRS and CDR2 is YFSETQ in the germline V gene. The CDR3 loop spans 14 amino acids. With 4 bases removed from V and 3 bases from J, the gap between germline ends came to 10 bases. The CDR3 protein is CASSGPGANEKLFF. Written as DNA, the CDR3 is TGCGCCAGCAGCGGGCCAGGGGCTAATGAAAAACTGTTTTTT.

The CDR3 here is CATYEQYF. CDR3 DNA: TGTGCCACCTACGAGCAGTACTTC. V is TRBV6-1 and J is TRBJ2-7; D remains ambiguous. The CDR3 runs 8 residues. Germline lookup yields CDR1 MNHNS and CDR2 SASEGT. Trimming shortened V by 10 bases and J by 2 bases, and 0 bases separated the two germline ends.

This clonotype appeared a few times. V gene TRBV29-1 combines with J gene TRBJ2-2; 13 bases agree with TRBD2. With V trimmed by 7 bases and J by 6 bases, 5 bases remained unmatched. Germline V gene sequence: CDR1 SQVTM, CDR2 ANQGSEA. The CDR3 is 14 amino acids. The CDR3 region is CSAKLAGGPGELFF. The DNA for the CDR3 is TGCAGCGCTAAACTAGCGGGAGGGCCCGGGGAGCTGTTTTTT.

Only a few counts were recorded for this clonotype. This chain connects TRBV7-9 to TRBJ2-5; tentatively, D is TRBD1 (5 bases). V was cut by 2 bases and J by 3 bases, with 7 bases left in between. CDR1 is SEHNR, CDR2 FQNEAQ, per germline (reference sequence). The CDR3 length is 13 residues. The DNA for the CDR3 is TGTGCCAGCAGCTTATTAGGGGAAGAGACCCAGTACTTC. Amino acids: CASSLLGEETQYF.

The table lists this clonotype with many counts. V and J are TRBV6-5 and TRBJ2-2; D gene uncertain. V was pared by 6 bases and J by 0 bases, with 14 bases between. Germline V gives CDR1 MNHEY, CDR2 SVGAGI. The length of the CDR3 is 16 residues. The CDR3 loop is CASSPARAANTGELFF. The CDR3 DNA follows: TGTGCCAGCAGCCCCGCGCGAGCCGCGAACACCGGGGAGCTGTTTTTT.

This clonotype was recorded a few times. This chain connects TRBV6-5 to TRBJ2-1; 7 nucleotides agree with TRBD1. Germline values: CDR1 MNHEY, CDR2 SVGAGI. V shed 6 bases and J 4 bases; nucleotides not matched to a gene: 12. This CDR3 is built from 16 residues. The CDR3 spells CASSHTGTVVYNEQFF. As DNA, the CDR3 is TGTGCCAGCAGCCATACCGGGACAGTAGTGTACAATGAGCAGTTCTTC.

The CDR3 DNA follows: TGTGCCAGCAGCCCAACCGCGACTAGCGGGGTCGAGCAGTACTTC. Translated: CASSPTATSGVEQYF. The chain recombines TRBV11-2 with TRBJ2-7; TRBD2 aligns across 11 bases. The CDR3 spans 15 residues. The germline CDR1 and CDR2 sequences are SGHAT and FQNNGV. J lost 6 bases, V lost 5 bases, and 9 bases had no gene match.

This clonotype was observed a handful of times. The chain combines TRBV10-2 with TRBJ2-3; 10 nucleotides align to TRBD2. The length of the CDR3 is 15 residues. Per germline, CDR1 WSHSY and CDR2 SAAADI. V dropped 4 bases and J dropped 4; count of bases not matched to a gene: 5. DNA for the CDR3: TGCGCCAGCAGTGGAGTAGCGGGGGGTTCAGATACGCAGTATTTT. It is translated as CASSGVAGGSDTQYF.

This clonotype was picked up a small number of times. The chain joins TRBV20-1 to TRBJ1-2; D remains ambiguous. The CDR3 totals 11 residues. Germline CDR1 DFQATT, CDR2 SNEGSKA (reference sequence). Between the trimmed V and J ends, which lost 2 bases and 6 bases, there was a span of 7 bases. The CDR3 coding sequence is TGCAGTGCTAGAATTCTCCATGGCTACACCTTC. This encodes CSARILHGYTF.

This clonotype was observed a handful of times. This CDR3 reads CASSFWLFAQMNTEAFF. The CDR3 nucleotides are TGTGCCAGCAGCTTTTGGCTTTTCGCTCAGATGAACACTGAAGCTTTCTTT. The chain employs TRBV5-6 and TRBJ1-1; D gene uncertain. V was shortened by 2 bases and J by 0 bases, with 17 bases between the two germline ends. CDR1 is SGHDT and CDR2 is YYEEEE in the germline V gene. CDR3 length: 17 amino acids.

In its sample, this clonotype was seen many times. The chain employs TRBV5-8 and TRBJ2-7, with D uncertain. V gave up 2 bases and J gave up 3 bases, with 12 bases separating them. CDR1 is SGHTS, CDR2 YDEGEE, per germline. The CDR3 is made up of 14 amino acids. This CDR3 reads CASSFSLSRYEQYF. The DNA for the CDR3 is TGTGCCAGCAGCTTCAGTTTATCTCGCTACGAGCAGTACTTC.

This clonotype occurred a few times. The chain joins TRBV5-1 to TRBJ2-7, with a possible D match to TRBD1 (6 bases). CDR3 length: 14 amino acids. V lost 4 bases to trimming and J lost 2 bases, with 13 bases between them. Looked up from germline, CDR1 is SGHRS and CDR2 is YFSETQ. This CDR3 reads CASSTQGVTYEQYF. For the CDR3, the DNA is TGCGCCAGCAGCACACAGGGAGTAACCTACGAGCAGTACTTC.

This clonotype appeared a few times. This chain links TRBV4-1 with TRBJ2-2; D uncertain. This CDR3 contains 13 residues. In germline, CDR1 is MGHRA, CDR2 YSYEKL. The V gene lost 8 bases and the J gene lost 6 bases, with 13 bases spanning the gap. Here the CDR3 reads CASRGSISGELFF. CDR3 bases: TGCGCCAGCCGCGGTAGCATCTCCGGGGAGCTGTTTTTT.

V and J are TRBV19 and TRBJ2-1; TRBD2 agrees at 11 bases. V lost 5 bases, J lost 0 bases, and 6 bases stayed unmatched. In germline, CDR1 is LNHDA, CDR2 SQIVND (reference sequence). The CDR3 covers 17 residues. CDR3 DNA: TGTGCCAGTAGTTTCGGACTAGCGGGTTACTCCTACAATGAGCAGTTCTTC. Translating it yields CASSFGLAGYSYNEQFF.

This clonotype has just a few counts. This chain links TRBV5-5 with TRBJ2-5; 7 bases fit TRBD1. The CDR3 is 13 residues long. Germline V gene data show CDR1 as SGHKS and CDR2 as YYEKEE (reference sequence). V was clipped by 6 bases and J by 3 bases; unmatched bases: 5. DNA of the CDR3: TGTGCCAGCACCTATGGGACAGAAGAGACCCAGTACTTC. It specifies CASTYGTEETQYF.

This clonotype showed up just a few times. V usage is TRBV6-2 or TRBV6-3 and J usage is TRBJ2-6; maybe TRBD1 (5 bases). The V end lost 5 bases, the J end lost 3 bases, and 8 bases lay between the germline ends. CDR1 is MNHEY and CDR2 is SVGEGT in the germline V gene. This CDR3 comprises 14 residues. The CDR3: CASSKGDGANVLTF. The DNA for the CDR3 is TGTGCCAGCAGTAAAGGGGATGGGGCCAACGTCCTGACTTTC.